This TCR beta chain emerged from a study of cytomegalovirus exposure and HLA in healthy donors. Study conclusions and caveats: Analysis was carried out at a later point, and it linked a missense DCLRE1C variant to TCR beta V- and J-gene trimming. An assumption of roughly uniform sequencing depth across donors underlay the presence/absence analyses.

The CDR3 sequence is 17 residues long. Looked up from germline, CDR1 is LNHDA and CDR2 is SQIVND (reference sequence). Trimming removed 5 bases from V and 8 bases from J; junction bases left unmatched: 15. PCR primers comprised 60 Vbeta and 13 Jbeta primers. Sequenced by immunoSEQ multiplex PCR; TCRdb stores in-frame clones only, minus some. The table lists roughly 100,000 clones, about 75% of them singletons. The table lists this clone with a count of one. The antigen remains undetermined. The sequencing sample was made of PBMCs. The source of this sequence is a man between 45 and 60 years old in good health and CMV-seronegative. V is TRBV19 and J is TRBJ2-1; 10 bases map to TRBD2. DNA of the CDR3: TGTGCCAGTAGTCCAACCAGTAGCGGGGGGTTTTTTGATGAGCAGTTCTTC. It codes for CASSPTSSGGFFDEQFF.